These 30 T cell receptor beta chains came from one sample sequenced in a study of T-cell reconstitution after alpha-beta-depleted transplantation in children. Their antigens are not known. Study-wide results and caveats: Fresh T-cell production supplied most of the T-cell counts and diversity seen one year after transplant.

For TCRbeta, the library was prepared with unique molecular identifiers. TCRdb called the PCR reads again in MiXCR, with one record for every CDR3 protein. Here the sample spans fewer than 350,000 distinct CDR3 sequences, around 7.1% being singletons. Here the sequenced sample was peripheral blood, taken 360 days after TCRalphabeta/CD19-depleted stem cell transplant. These receptors all come from a female patient aged 2-10 years who had a stem cell transplant for Fanconi anemia, so the T cells may come from the graft donor.

CDR3 in DNA: TGTGCCAGCAGCTTAATGGTCACCCCGGGAGGCAATGAGCAGTTCTTC. Encoded protein: CASSLMVTPGGNEQFF. The J gene is TRBJ2-1, the V gene TRBV7-9; TRBD2 matches at 7 bases. The ends lost 2 bases at V and 6 bases at J; junction bases unmatched: 10. CDR3 size: 16 residues. Germline loops: CDR1 SEHNR, CDR2 FQNEAQ (reference sequence).

This clonotype has at least ten counts. V gene TRBV29-1 combines with J gene TRBJ2-1; tentatively, D is TRBD2 (6 bases). Germline lookup yields CDR1 SQVTM and CDR2 ANQGSEA. V lost 4 bases, J lost 3 bases, and 22 bases lay in between. The CDR3 is 17 residues long. In nucleotides, the CDR3 is TGCAGCGTTGTTTATGGACACGGGGACTTAATCTACAATGAGCAGTTCTTC. It translates to CSVVYGHGDLIYNEQFF.

This clonotype was counted many times. The chain joins TRBV27 to TRBJ2-3, with 8 bases fitting TRBD2. Germline trimming cut 0 bases from V and 5 bases from J; bases unmatched to any gene: 4. Germline lookup yields CDR1 MNHEY and CDR2 SMNVEV (reference sequence). The CDR3 totals 15 residues. CDR3 protein: CASSLSGSGGDTQYF. The CDR3 DNA reads TGTGCCAGCAGTTTATCCGGGAGCGGGGGAGATACGCAGTATTTT.

This clonotype was found many times. The V call is TRBV28, the J call TRBJ2-1; D may be TRBD2 (6 bases). The CDR3 has 15 residues. CDR1 MDHEN and CDR2 SYDVKM come from the germline V gene. V gave up 7 bases and J gave up 6 bases, with 19 bases separating them. CDR3 nucleotide sequence: TGTGCCAGCATGCCGGGGGAGGCTTCTGTCAATGAGCAGTTCTTC. Translating gives CASMPGEASVNEQFF.

This clonotype was picked up many times. The J gene is TRBJ2-1, the V gene TRBV27; no definite D call. The CDR3 covers 13 residues. Germline CDR1 MNHEY, CDR2 SMNVEV (reference sequence). Trimming shortened V by 3 bases and J by 3 bases, and 6 bases separated the two germline ends. The CDR3 DNA reads as TGTGCCAGCAGTTTGGACGTCTACAATGAGCAGTTCTTC. This gives the protein CASSLDVYNEQFF.

In this sample, this clonotype turned up many times. The chain recombines TRBV20-1 with TRBJ2-2, with 9 positions matching TRBD2. The germline V gene encodes CDR1 DFQATT and CDR2 SNEGSKA (reference sequence). The CDR3 spans 16 residues. V lost 2 bases and J lost 6; bases outside the gene matches: 10. CDR3: CSARIAGAQGPGELFF. DNA for the CDR3: TGCAGTGCTAGAATAGCGGGGGCTCAAGGTCCCGGGGAGCTGTTTTTT.

There are many counts of this clonotype. V is TRBV25-1 and J is TRBJ1-2; no firm D call. This CDR3 is 12 amino acids long. CDR1 is MGHDK, CDR2 SYGVNS, per germline. V lost 3 bases to trimming and J lost 4 bases, with 6 bases between them. CDR3 protein: CASSDPGYGYTF. The CDR3 bases are TGTGCCAGCAGTGACCCAGGCTATGGCTACACCTTC.

This clonotype was observed many times. The chain recombines TRBV5-1 with TRBJ2-7, with TRBD1 identical over 7 bases. J gave up 0 bases and V 5 bases, and 11 bases lay outside the gene matches. The CDR3 is 16 residues long. Germline CDR1 reads SGHRS; CDR2 reads YFSETQ. CDR3 sequence reads: CASSFNPQGSSYEQYF. For the CDR3, the DNA is TGCGCCAGCAGTTTTAACCCACAGGGGAGCTCCTACGAGCAGTACTTC.

The rearrangement joins TRBV29-1 to TRBJ2-2; 8 positions agree with TRBD2. Germline assignment: CDR1 SQVTM and CDR2 ANQGSEA. V gave up 7 bases and J gave up 7 bases; unmatched junction bases: 14. The CDR3 contains 15 residues. The CDR3 loop reads CSAAGGAGQGGELFF. CDR3 nucleotides: TGCAGCGCCGCCGGGGGGGCGGGTCAGGGCGGGGAGCTGTTTTTT.

The chain recombines TRBV4-2 with TRBJ2-3; TRBD2 matches at 15 bases. Germline CDR1 is LGHNA and CDR2 is YNFKEQ. This CDR3 comprises 16 residues. V was clipped by 3 bases and J by 8 bases; unmatched bases: 6. The CDR3 protein is CASSHLGLAGGRTQYF. DNA for the CDR3: TGTGCCAGCAGCCACCTCGGACTAGCGGGGGGGCGTACGCAGTATTTT.

There are a few counts of this clonotype. The chain has TRBV7-2 and TRBJ1-2; the match to TRBD1 covers 8 bases. Losses at the gene ends were 0 bases for V and 5 bases for J; bases not matched to a gene: 2. The CDR3 runs 14 residues. Germline V lookup: CDR1 SGHTA, CDR2 FQGNSA. CDR3 bases: TGTGCCAGCAGCTTAGCGAGGACAGGGTATGGCTACACCTTC. This translates into CASSLARTGYGYTF.

This clonotype was seen repeatedly, ten times or more. One end of the junction fails to match germline, which may point to a read error. The rearrangement uses TRBV18 and TRBJ2-7, with D possibly TRBD2 on 6 matching bases. Germline CDR1 and CDR2: KGHSH and LQKENI. CDR3 length: 15 residues. The CDR3 region has the DNA TGTGCCAGCTCCCCACGTAGCGGTCCCGCCTACGAGCAGTACTTC. It codes for CASSPRSGPAYEQYF.

The rearrangement uses TRBV18 and TRBJ2-1; D not resolved. V lost 6 bases to trimming and J lost 0 bases, with 12 bases between them. Germline V lookup: CDR1 KGHSH, CDR2 LQKENI. This CDR3 spans 15 amino acids. This chain's CDR3 is CASSQTASSYNEQFF. The CDR3 DNA sequence: TGTGCCAGCTCCCAAACGGCTAGCTCCTACAATGAGCAGTTCTTC.

V is TRBV6-1 and J is TRBJ2-5, with D possibly being TRBD2 (5 bases). This CDR3 comprises 15 residues. V lost 3 bases to trimming and J lost 4 bases, with 15 bases between them. CDR1 is MNHNS and CDR2 is SASEGT in the germline V gene. The CDR3 region has the DNA TGTGCCAGCAGTGACGGTCCTTTCGAGGGAGAGACCCAGTACTTC. Amino acid sequence: CASSDGPFEGETQYF.

The CDR3 sequence is CASSFGAGVRDEQFF. The CDR3 nucleotides read TGTGCCAGCAGCTTTGGAGCGGGAGTCCGGGACGAGCAGTTCTTC. V usage is TRBV7-2 and J usage is TRBJ2-1, with 8 bases identical to TRBD2. This CDR3 contains 15 residues. The germline V gene encodes CDR1 SGHTA and CDR2 FQGNSA. V lost 3 bases, J lost 10 bases, and 11 bases stayed unmatched.

Ten or more counts support this clonotype. The chain joins TRBV3-1 to TRBJ2-3, with D maybe TRBD1 (6 bases). Germline CDR1 and CDR2: LGHDT and YNNKEL (reference sequence). CDR3 length: 18 amino acids. V lost 1 base and J lost 2, with 19 bases in between. For the CDR3, the DNA is TGTGCCAGCAGCCAAGTCGCCCCACAGGGTGTATACACAGATACGCAGTATTTT. Translation gives CASSQVAPQGVYTDTQYF.

The rearrangement uses TRBV20-1 and TRBJ2-7; 9 nucleotides agree with TRBD1. J gave up 5 bases and V 3 bases, and 5 bases lay outside the gene matches. The germline V gene has CDR1 DFQATT and CDR2 SNEGSKA (reference sequence). The CDR3 is 13 residues long. CDR3 in amino acids: CSARGDRVNEQYF. DNA of the CDR3: TGCAGTGCTAGGGGGGACAGGGTCAACGAGCAGTACTTC.

This clonotype was counted many times. The V gene is TRBV20-1, the J gene TRBJ2-7; D gene ambiguous. CDR1 is DFQATT and CDR2 is SNEGSKA in the germline V gene (reference sequence). Between the trimmed V and J ends, which lost 4 bases and 6 bases, there was a span of 10 bases. The CDR3 consists of 11 residues. The CDR3 sequence is CSATQRGEQYV. In DNA form, the CDR3 reads TGCAGTGCTACTCAGCGAGGCGAGCAGTACGTC.

This clonotype was counted at least ten times. The genes are TRBV10-3 and TRBJ2-1; tentatively, D is TRBD1 (6 bases). Trimming left V 3 bases short and J 1 base short, with 10 bases between. The CDR3 is 15 residues long. Germline V lookup: CDR1 ENHRY, CDR2 SYGVKD. The CDR3 DNA follows: TGTGCCATCAGTGATAACAGGGTATCCTACAATGAGCAGTTCTTC. It codes for CAISDNRVSYNEQFF.

In its sample, this clonotype was seen many times. The DNA for the CDR3 is TGTGCCAGCAGCTCGGGTTTTTTTTGGCAGATTAATTACACAGATACGCAGTATTTT. It encodes CASSSGFFWQINYTDTQYF. V gene TRBV7-2 combines with J gene TRBJ2-3, with D unclear. There are 19 residues in the CDR3. The germline V gene encodes CDR1 SGHTA and CDR2 FQGNSA. V was cut by 4 bases and J by 2 bases, with 25 bases left in between.

This clonotype has at least ten counts. The rearrangement joins TRBV10-3 to TRBJ2-1; TRBD1 aligns across 9 bases. V dropped 8 bases and J dropped 5; count of bases not matched to a gene: 13. Per germline, CDR1 ENHRY and CDR2 SYGVKD. CDR3 length equals 16 residues. The CDR3 bases are TGTGCCATCGCACAAACCGGGGACAGGGCCCACAATGAGCAGTTCTTC. Translated: CAIAQTGDRAHNEQFF.

This clonotype was counted many times. The rearrangement joins TRBV7-3 to TRBJ1-3; no reliable D call. Trimming took 6 bases from V and 2 from J, leaving 11 bases between them. Germline CDR1 is SGHTA and CDR2 is FQGTGA. This CDR3 spans 14 amino acids. This chain's CDR3 is CASSTTVPGNTIYF. CDR3 in DNA: TGTGCCAGCAGTACAACAGTTCCTGGAAACACCATATATTTT.

This clonotype occurred a few times. The genes are TRBV2 and TRBJ2-5, with D possibly matching TRBD2 (6 bases). The length of the CDR3 is 12 residues. V lost 7 bases to trimming and J lost 5 bases, with 11 bases between them. Germline V gene lookup returns CDR1 SNHLY and CDR2 FYNNEI. The CDR3 loop is CASIGGRETQYF. DNA for the CDR3: TGTGCCAGCATCGGAGGGCGCGAGACCCAGTACTTC.

Ten or more counts support this clonotype. The chain is built from TRBV9 and TRBJ2-3; D may be TRBD2 (7 bases). Trimming pared 3 bases from V and 3 bases from J, leaving 17 bases between. This CDR3 is 16 amino acids long. Germline CDR1 SGDLS, CDR2 YYNGEE. The CDR3: CASSERGGLRTDTQYF. In DNA form, the CDR3 reads TGTGCCAGCAGCGAGAGGGGGGGCTTGAGGACAGATACGCAGTATTTT.

This clonotype has just a few counts. This chain uses TRBV5-1 with TRBJ2-7; D is possibly TRBD2 (6 bases). The CDR3 consists of 14 residues. Deletions cut 0 bases from V and 5 bases from J, with 12 bases between. CDR1 SGHRS and CDR2 YFSETQ come from the germline V gene. The CDR3 region is CASSLGGLDDEQYF. CDR3 coding DNA: TGCGCCAGCAGCTTGGGGGGACTCGACGACGAGCAGTACTTC.

V is TRBV18 and J is TRBJ2-1; D is uncertain. The CDR3 has 17 amino acids. Germline CDR1 KGHSH, CDR2 LQKENI. V was shortened by 3 bases and J by 0 bases, with 15 bases between the two germline ends. The CDR3 bases are TGTGCCAGCTCACCCCAGTCCGCGCTGAGCTCCTACAATGAGCAGTTCTTC. Its protein product is CASSPQSALSSYNEQFF. Complete variable domain (other parts from reference TRBV18 and TRBJ2-1): NAGVMQNPRHLVRRRGQEARLRCSPMKGHSHVYWYRQLPEEGLKFMVYLQKENIIDESGMPKERFSAEFPKEGPSILRIQQVVRGDSAAYFCASSPQSALSSYNEQFFGPGTRLTVL.

In its sample, this clonotype was seen many times. The rearrangement links TRBV29-1 to TRBJ1-2; D may be TRBD1 (6 bases). Germline assignment: CDR1 SQVTM and CDR2 ANQGSEA. V dropped 6 bases and J dropped 2 bases, with 10 bases sitting between them. The CDR3 spans 12 residues. The CDR3 nucleotides read TGCAGCGTGGACAGCAACAACTATGGCTACACCTTC. Its protein product is CSVDSNNYGYTF.

This clonotype was counted ten times or more. The chain is built from TRBV6-1 and TRBJ2-2; no reliable D call. There are 14 residues in the CDR3. V lost 6 bases and J 13 bases, leaving 21 bases between the germline ends. CDR1 is MNHNS, CDR2 SASEGT, per germline. Here the CDR3 DNA reads TGTGCCAGCAGCATGAGTCCGCCTGAGATGCGGCTGTTTTTT. Residues: CASSMSPPEMRLFF.

The genes are TRBV6-5 and TRBJ2-1; 9 nucleotides agree with TRBD2. CDR1 and CDR2 (germline): MNHEY, SVGAGI. V lost 0 bases and J lost 1; bases outside the gene matches: 4. The CDR3 extends over 17 amino acids. CDR3 sequence reads: CASSYSIAGGSYNEQFF. CDR3 in DNA: TGTGCCAGCAGTTACTCGATCGCGGGGGGGTCCTACAATGAGCAGTTCTTC.

This clonotype has at least ten counts. V usage is TRBV7-9 and J usage is TRBJ2-3; tentatively, D is TRBD2 (5 bases). Germline V lookup: CDR1 SEHNR, CDR2 FQNEAQ (reference sequence). Trimming left V 2 bases short and J 5 bases short, with 11 bases between. CDR3 size: 14 residues. The CDR3 sequence is CASSLKRTLDTQYF. CDR3 DNA sequence: TGTGCCAGCAGCTTAAAAAGGACTTTAGATACGCAGTATTTT. The entire variable domain, with the rest obtained from reference TRBV7-9 and TRBJ2-3, is as follows: DTGVSQNPRHKITKRGQNVTFRCDPISEHNRLYWYRQTLGQGPEFLTYFQNEAQLEKSRLLSDRFSAERPKGSFSTLEIQRTEQGDSAMYLCASSLKRTLDTQYFGPGTRLTVL.